Presented here are 10 T cell receptor beta chains from one specimen sequenced in a study of T cells after yellow fever vaccination. TCRdb passed the 5' RACE reads through MiXCR, listing each CDR3 protein once. The repertoire has just under 600,000 distinct CDR3 sequences, approximately 15% of them found once; the top ten carry about an eighth. Sequences were derived from PBMCs, sampled on the day of the yellow fever booster vaccination. These receptors all stem from a young man who received the YFV17D yellow fever vaccine.

The chain couples TRBV20-1 to TRBJ2-1, with 7 bases aligning to TRBD1. The length of the CDR3 is 13 residues. The V gene end was trimmed by 6 bases and the J gene end by 6 bases; junction bases not matched to a gene: 8. Germline-derived CDR1 and CDR2 are DFQATT and SNEGSKA (reference sequence). CDR3 residues: CSARDSSSNEQFF. The CDR3 DNA reads TGCAGTGCCCGGGACAGTAGTAGCAATGAGCAGTTCTTC.

The J gene is TRBJ2-1, the V gene TRBV10-1, with 7 bases lining up with TRBD1. CDR1 is WNHNN and CDR2 is SYGVQD in the germline V gene (reference sequence). J was trimmed by 3 bases and V by 5 bases; bases with no gene match: 7. CDR3 length equals 15 residues. CDR3 protein: CASSSTGALYNEQFF. The DNA for the CDR3 is TGCGCCAGCAGTAGTACAGGGGCCCTCTACAATGAGCAGTTCTTC.

V usage is TRBV9 and J usage is TRBJ2-3, with TRBD2 matching over 9 bases. The CDR3 runs 18 residues. Germline trimming cut 0 bases from V and 1 base from J; bases unmatched to any gene: 9. Germline CDR1 reads SGDLS; CDR2 reads YYNGEE. CDR3 DNA sequence: TGTGCCAGCAGCGTAGCCGTTAGCGGGAGCGTCCGCACAGATACGCAGTATTTT. Translation: CASSVAVSGSVRTDTQYF.

V and J are TRBV2 and TRBJ2-7, with a possible D match to TRBD1 (6 bases). Germline CDR1 and CDR2: SNHLY and FYNNEI. Trimming left V 5 bases short and J 6 bases short, with 11 bases between. This CDR3 has 12 amino acids. The DNA for the CDR3 is TGTGCCAGCAGTCCACAGGGCATCGAGCAGTACTTC. Protein sequence: CASSPQGIEQYF.

This clonotype turned up a few times. The chain carries TRBV7-2 and TRBJ2-7; the match to TRBD2 covers 7 bases. This CDR3 comprises 15 residues. V was pared by 5 bases and J by 2 bases, with 9 bases of the junction left unmatched. CDR1 is SGHTA and CDR2 is FQGNSA in the germline V gene. The CDR3: CASSAREFGPYEQYF. CDR3 bases: TGTGCCAGCAGCGCGCGGGAGTTCGGTCCCTACGAGCAGTACTTC.

To note about this clonotype: Germline is not matched at one junction end, which may reflect a read error. The chain joins TRBV12-3 or TRBV12-4 to TRBJ2-7; a possible D gene is TRBD1 (6 bases). There are 15 residues in the CDR3. This CDR3 reads CARSLESGELDEQYF. CDR3 sequence (DNA): TGTGCCAGAAGTTTAGAGTCAGGGGAACTAGACGAGCAGTACTTC.

The chain couples TRBV5-1 to TRBJ1-4, with 7 bases lining up with TRBD1. This CDR3 is 15 amino acids long. Germline V CDR1 and CDR2: SGHRS, YFSETQ. The V segment lost 6 bases and the J segment 0 bases; nucleotides outside the gene matches: 5. The chain's CDR3 is CASKGQAATNEKLFF. In DNA form, the CDR3 reads TGCGCCAGCAAAGGACAGGCCGCAACTAATGAAAAACTGTTTTTT.

This clonotype was counted ten times or more. The gene calls are TRBV6-5 and TRBJ2-7; D might be TRBD2 (6 bases). CDR1 is MNHEY and CDR2 is SVGAGI in the germline V gene. Trimming left V 0 bases short and J 0 bases short, with 9 bases between. There are 15 residues in the CDR3. The CDR3 bases are TGTGCCAGCAGTTACTCTGGGGGGAGCTCCTACGAGCAGTACTTC. It yields the protein CASSYSGGSSYEQYF.

This clonotype occurred a few times. The V and J genes are TRBV4-1 and TRBJ2-1, with D uncertain. Germline loops: CDR1 MGHRA, CDR2 YSYEKL. The CDR3 covers 20 residues. With 2 bases removed from V and 4 bases from J, the gap between germline ends came to 27 bases. The DNA of the CDR3 is TGCGCCAGCAGCCAACGAAAGCCTGGAATTAACCCATTTCCTTACAATGAGCAGTTCTTC. It is translated as CASSQRKPGINPFPYNEQFF.

The V call is TRBV5-1, the J call TRBJ2-7, with 8 nucleotides matching TRBD2. The CDR3 sequence is 14 residues long. V dropped 5 bases and J dropped 4; count of bases not matched to a gene: 8. Looked up from germline, CDR1 is SGHRS and CDR2 is YFSETQ. The DNA for the CDR3 is TGCGCCAGCAGTAGGAGAACTAGCGGTTACGAGCAGTACTTC. Protein product: CASSRRTSGYEQYF.